This T cell receptor beta chain was captured by sequencing in a study of T cell responses to AZD1222 COVID-19 vaccine. The CDR3 has 15 amino acids. Germline-derived CDR1 and CDR2 are GTSNPN and SVGIG (reference sequence). V lost 0 bases, J lost 3 bases, and 4 bases stayed unmatched. Measured with immunoSEQ multiplex PCR; TCRdb has only the in-frame clones, and not every one. Here the sample spans around 65,000 clones, roughly 70% being singletons. This chain uses TRBV30 with TRBJ1-1; 10 bases agree with TRBD1. The sequencing used peripheral blood, collected on day 0 of AZD1222 vaccination. The receptor comes from an adult in good health. The CDR3 is CAWSVKGQGHTEAFF. CDR3 bases: TGTGCCTGGAGTGTAAAGGGACAGGGGCACACTGAAGCTTTCTTT. Looking up the rest from reference TRBV30 and TRBJ1-1 gives the full variable domain: SQTIHQWPATLVQPVGSPLSLECTVEGTSNPNLYWYRQAAGRGLQLLFYSVGIGQISSEVPQNLSASRPQDRQFILSSKKLLLSDSGFYLCAWSVKGQGHTEAFFGQGTRLTVV.